These 16 T cell receptor beta chains share one sample of origin, sequenced in a study of cytomegalovirus exposure and HLA in healthy donors. The PCR contained 60 Vbeta and 13 Jbeta primers. Assay used: immunoSEQ multiplex PCR; TCRdb lists only in-frame clones, some missing. The data hold some 140,000 clones, with around 82% observed a single time. What was sequenced was PBMCs. Receptors were obtained from a woman in her thirties or forties in good health and CMV-seropositive.

This chain uses TRBV5-1 with TRBJ2-2; unclear D gene. Germline V gene lookup returns CDR1 SGHRS and CDR2 YFSETQ. Trimming took off 6 bases at V and 3 bases at J, with 6 bases between the two ends. This CDR3 is 12 amino acids long. Here the CDR3 reads CASTYDTGELFF. CDR3 in DNA: TGCGCCAGCACCTACGACACCGGGGAGCTGTTTTTT. The whole variable domain, filled in from reference TRBV5-1 and TRBJ2-2, reads KAGVTQTPRYLIKTRGQQVTLSCSPISGHRSVSWYQQTPGQGLQFLFEYFSETQRNKGNFPGRFSGRQFSNSRSEMNVSTLELGDSALYLCASTYDTGELFFGEGSRLTVL.

This chain links TRBV7-6 with TRBJ1-3, with a possible D match to TRBD1 (5 bases). V lost 5 bases and J 4 bases, leaving 9 bases between the germline ends. This CDR3 contains 13 residues. Germline assignment: CDR1 SGHVS and CDR2 FNYEAQ. The DNA of the CDR3 is TGTGCCAGCAGCGACCGACAGGGAAACACCATATATTTT. The encoded protein is CASSDRQGNTIYF.

This clone was seen once. The chain has TRBV28 and TRBJ2-3, with 7 bases matching TRBD2. V was clipped by 5 bases and J by 4 bases; unmatched bases: 9. Germline V gives CDR1 MDHEN, CDR2 SYDVKM. This CDR3 region has 15 residues. CDR3 sequence reads: CASSVKAGRADTQYF. The CDR3 nucleotides read TGTGCCAGCAGTGTAAAAGCGGGAAGGGCAGATACGCAGTATTTT.

The chain employs TRBV27 and TRBJ2-5, with D possibly being TRBD1 (6 bases). From germline, CDR1 is MNHEY and CDR2 SMNVEV (reference sequence). This CDR3 is built from 14 residues. V was clipped by 0 bases and J by 4 bases, with 9 bases between them. This CDR3 reads CASSLSGAGETQYF. In DNA, the CDR3 is TGTGCCAGCAGTTTATCGGGGGCGGGAGAGACCCAGTACTTC.

The rearrangement links TRBV30 to TRBJ1-1, with D tentatively TRBD1 (6 bases). CDR1 and CDR2 from the germline V gene are GTSNPN and SVGIG (reference sequence). Trimming pared 3 bases from V and 1 base from J, leaving 9 bases between. The CDR3 has 13 amino acids. CDR3 in amino acids: CAWSATGNTEAFF. As DNA, the CDR3 is TGTGCCTGGAGCGCGACAGGGAACACTGAAGCTTTCTTT.

This sequence joins TRBV13 and TRBJ2-5, with 7 bases identical to TRBD2. The CDR3 covers 14 residues. After removal of 5 bases from V and 2 bases from J, the junction contained 5 bases not matched to a gene. Germline V gene lookup returns CDR1 PRHDT and CDR2 FYEKMQ (reference sequence). DNA for the CDR3: TGTGCCAGCAGCCTAGCGGTAGATCAAGAGACCCAGTACTTC. It yields the protein CASSLAVDQETQYF.

The J gene is TRBJ2-5, the V gene TRBV9; 8 bases line up with TRBD2. The V gene end was trimmed by 0 bases and the J gene end by 2 bases; junction bases not matched to a gene: 3. CDR1 and CDR2 (germline): SGDLS, YYNGEE. The CDR3 is 15 amino acids. The CDR3: CASSVAGGPQETQYF. For the CDR3, the DNA is TGTGCCAGCAGCGTAGCGGGAGGGCCGCAAGAGACCCAGTACTTC.

The V and J genes are TRBV7-9 and TRBJ2-1; 8 positions agree with TRBD2. The germline V gene has CDR1 SEHNR and CDR2 FQNEAQ (reference sequence). The junction had 10 bases not matched to a gene; V was cut back by 0 bases and J by 12 bases. This CDR3 region has 15 residues. The CDR3 bases are TGTGCCAGCAGCTTAGCCGGGACTAGTCTATCATTGCAGTTCTTC. Protein product: CASSLAGTSLSLQFF.

V usage is TRBV7-6 and J usage is TRBJ2-7; 8 bases are a match to TRBD2. Unmatched junction bases numbered 7, after V lost 1 base and J lost 5 bases. The germline CDR1 and CDR2 sequences are SGHVS and FNYEAQ. The CDR3 loop spans 15 amino acids. This chain's CDR3 is CASSLEVGRAHEQYF. In DNA form, the CDR3 reads TGTGCCAGCAGCTTAGAAGTCGGGAGGGCCCACGAGCAGTACTTC.

CDR3 nucleotide sequence: TGTGCCAGCAGCGTAGTAACTAGCGGGGCAGATACGCAGTATTTT. It codes for CASSVVTSGADTQYF. The rearrangement uses TRBV9 and TRBJ2-3, with 10 nucleotides matching TRBD2. The CDR3 is made up of 15 amino acids. Germline assignment: CDR1 SGDLS and CDR2 YYNGEE. V shed 0 bases, J shed 4 bases, and the junction held 2 bases outside the gene matches. The whole variable domain, remainder taken from reference TRBV9 and TRBJ2-3, is DSGVTQTPKHLITATGQRVTLRCSPRSGDLSVYWYQQSLDQGLQFLIQYYNGEERAKGNILERFSAQQFPDLHSELNLSSLELGDSALYFCASSVVTSGADTQYFGPGTRLTVL.

The chain recombines TRBV27 with TRBJ2-5, with 7 positions matching TRBD1. Trimming cost V 7 bases and J 4 bases; bases outside gene matches: 3. Germline assignment: CDR1 MNHEY and CDR2 SMNVEV (reference sequence). This CDR3 region has 12 residues. CDR3 in amino acids: CASNNRGETQYF. In DNA form, the CDR3 reads TGTGCCAGCAACAACAGGGGAGAGACCCAGTACTTC.

V gene TRBV7-9 combines with J gene TRBJ2-1; D unclear. Germline CDR1 SEHNR, CDR2 FQNEAQ (reference sequence). The V end was cut by 4 bases, the J end by 0 bases, with 7 bases between. The CDR3 consists of 14 residues. Written as DNA, the CDR3 is TGTGCCAGCAGCTCCGAGGACTCCTACAATGAGCAGTTCTTC. Protein product: CASSSEDSYNEQFF.

The chain couples TRBV19 to TRBJ2-7; D is uncertain. The germline V gene encodes CDR1 LNHDA and CDR2 SQIVND (reference sequence). V was shortened by 5 bases and J by 2 bases, with 19 bases between the two germline ends. The CDR3 loop spans 16 amino acids. The chain's CDR3 is CASSATVMISPYEQYF. The CDR3, as DNA: TGTGCCAGTAGTGCAACTGTGATGATTTCCCCCTACGAGCAGTACTTC.

The V call is TRBV5-1, the J call TRBJ2-1, with D tentatively TRBD1 (6 bases). The CDR3 loop spans 13 amino acids. V gave up 0 bases and J gave up 14 bases, with 15 bases separating them. Per the germline V gene, CDR1 is SGHRS and CDR2 is YFSETQ. The CDR3 reads CASSLGQAGGKFF. CDR3 in DNA: TGCGCCAGCAGCTTGGGACAGGCCGGAGGAAAGTTCTTC.

This chain joins TRBV30 and TRBJ2-7; D may be TRBD1 (7 bases). Germline V gene lookup returns CDR1 GTSNPN and CDR2 SVGIG (reference sequence). Between the trimmed V and J ends, which lost 0 bases and 4 bases, there was a span of 16 bases. The CDR3 consists of 15 residues. CDR3 sequence reads: CAWSVPTEGAYEQYF. The CDR3 nucleotides are TGTGCCTGGAGTGTCCCCACGGAGGGGGCATACGAGCAGTACTTC.

The chain is built from TRBV29-1 and TRBJ2-7; 9 nucleotides agree with TRBD2. V was clipped by 6 bases and J by 4 bases; unmatched bases: 10. Per the germline V gene, CDR1 is SQVTM and CDR2 is ANQGSEA. The CDR3 is 14 amino acids. CDR3 sequence: CSVLAGSFAYEQYF. The CDR3 DNA follows: TGCAGCGTCCTAGCGGGATCCTTCGCTTACGAGCAGTACTTC.